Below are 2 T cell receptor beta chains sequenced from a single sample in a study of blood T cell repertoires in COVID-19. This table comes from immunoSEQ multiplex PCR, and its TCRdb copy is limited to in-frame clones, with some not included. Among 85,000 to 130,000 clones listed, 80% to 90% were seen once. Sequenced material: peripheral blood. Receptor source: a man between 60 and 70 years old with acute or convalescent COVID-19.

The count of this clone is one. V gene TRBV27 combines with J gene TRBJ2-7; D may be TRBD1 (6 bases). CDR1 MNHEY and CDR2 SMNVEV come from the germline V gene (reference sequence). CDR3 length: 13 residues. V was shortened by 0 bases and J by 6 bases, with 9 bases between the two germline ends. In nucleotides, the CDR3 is TGTGCCAGCAGTTTATCGGGGGCATTCGAGCAGTACTTC. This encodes CASSLSGAFEQYF.

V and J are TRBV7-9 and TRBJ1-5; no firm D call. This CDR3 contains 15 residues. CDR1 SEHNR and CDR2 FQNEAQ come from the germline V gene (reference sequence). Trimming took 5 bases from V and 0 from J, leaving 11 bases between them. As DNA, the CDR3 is TGTGCCAGCAGCGGTGGGCCGGATAGCAATCAGCCCCAGCATTTT. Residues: CASSGGPDSNQPQHF. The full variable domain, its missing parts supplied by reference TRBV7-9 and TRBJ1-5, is DTGVSQNPRHKITKRGQNVTFRCDPISEHNRLYWYRQTLGQGPEFLTYFQNEAQLEKSRLLSDRFSAERPKGSFSTLEIQRTEQGDSAMYLCASSGGPDSNQPQHFGDGTRLSIL.